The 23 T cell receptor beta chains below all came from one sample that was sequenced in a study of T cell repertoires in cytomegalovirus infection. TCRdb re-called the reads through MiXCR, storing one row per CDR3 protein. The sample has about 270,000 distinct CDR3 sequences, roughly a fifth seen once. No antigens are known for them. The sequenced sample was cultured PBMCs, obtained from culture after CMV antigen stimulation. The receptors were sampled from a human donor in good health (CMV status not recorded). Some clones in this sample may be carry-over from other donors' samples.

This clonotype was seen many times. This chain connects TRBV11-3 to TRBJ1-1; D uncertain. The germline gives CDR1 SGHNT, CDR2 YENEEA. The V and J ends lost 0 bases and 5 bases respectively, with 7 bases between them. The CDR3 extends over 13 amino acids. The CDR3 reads CASSLEVGTEAFF. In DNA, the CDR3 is TGTGCCAGCAGCTTAGAAGTGGGTACTGAAGCTTTCTTT.

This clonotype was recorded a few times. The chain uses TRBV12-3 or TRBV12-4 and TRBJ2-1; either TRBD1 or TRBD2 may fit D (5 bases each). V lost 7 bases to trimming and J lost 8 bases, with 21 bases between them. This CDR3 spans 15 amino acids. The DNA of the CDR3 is TGTGCCAGCACCGAGGGAGTCAGTCGGGGCGATGAGCAGTTCTTC. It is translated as CASTEGVSRGDEQFF.

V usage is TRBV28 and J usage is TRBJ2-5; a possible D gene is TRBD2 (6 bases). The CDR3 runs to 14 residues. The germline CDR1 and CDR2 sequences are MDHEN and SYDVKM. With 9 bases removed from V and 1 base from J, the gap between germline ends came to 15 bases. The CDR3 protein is CASIGRGIQETQYF. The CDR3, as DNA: TGTGCCAGTATTGGTCGCGGGATCCAAGAGACCCAGTACTTC.

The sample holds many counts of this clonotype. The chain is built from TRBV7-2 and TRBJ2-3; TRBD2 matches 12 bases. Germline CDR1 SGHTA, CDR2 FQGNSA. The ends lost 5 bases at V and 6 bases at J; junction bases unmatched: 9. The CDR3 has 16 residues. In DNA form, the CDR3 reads TGTGCCAGCAGCCCCGGGACTAGCGGGCTGGCTGATACGCAGTATTTT. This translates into CASSPGTSGLADTQYF.

Written as DNA, the CDR3 is TGCGCCAGCAGCTACGGCCGGGACAAGGCTGGCTACACCTTC. Protein sequence: CASSYGRDKAGYTF. This chain links TRBV4-1 with TRBJ1-2, with D possibly TRBD1 on 6 matching bases. With 5 bases removed from V and 7 bases from J, the gap between germline ends came to 17 bases. In germline, CDR1 is MGHRA, CDR2 YSYEKL. The CDR3 sequence is 14 residues long.

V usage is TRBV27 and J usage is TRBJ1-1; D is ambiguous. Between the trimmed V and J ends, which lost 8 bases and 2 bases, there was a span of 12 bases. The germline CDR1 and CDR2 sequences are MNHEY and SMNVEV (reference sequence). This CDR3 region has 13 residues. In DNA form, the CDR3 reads TGTGCCAGCGGGGTAGCCTCAAACACTGAAGCTTTCTTT. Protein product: CASGVASNTEAFF.

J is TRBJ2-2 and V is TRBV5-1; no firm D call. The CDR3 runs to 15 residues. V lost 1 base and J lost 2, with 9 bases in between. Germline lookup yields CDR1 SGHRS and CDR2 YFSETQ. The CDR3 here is CASSLSTLNTGELFF. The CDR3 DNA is TGCGCCAGCAGCTTGTCCACACTAAACACCGGGGAGCTGTTTTTT.

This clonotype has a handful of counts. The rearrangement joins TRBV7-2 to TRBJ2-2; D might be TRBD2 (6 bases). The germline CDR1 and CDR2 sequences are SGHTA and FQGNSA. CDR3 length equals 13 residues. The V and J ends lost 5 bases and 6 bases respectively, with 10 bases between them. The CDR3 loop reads CASSLIAAGELFF. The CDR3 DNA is TGTGCCAGCAGCCTAATAGCGGCCGGGGAGCTGTTTTTT.

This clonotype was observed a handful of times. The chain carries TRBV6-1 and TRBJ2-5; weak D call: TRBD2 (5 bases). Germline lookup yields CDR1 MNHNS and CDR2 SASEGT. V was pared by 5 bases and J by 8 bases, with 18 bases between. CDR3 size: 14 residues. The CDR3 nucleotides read TGTGCCAGCAGTTCGACTACAAAGGATTTAACCCAGTACTTC. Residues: CASSSTTKDLTQYF.

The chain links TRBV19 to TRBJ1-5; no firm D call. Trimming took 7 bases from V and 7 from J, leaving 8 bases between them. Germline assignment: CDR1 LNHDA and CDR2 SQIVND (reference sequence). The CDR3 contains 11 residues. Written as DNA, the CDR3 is TGTGCCAGTACCCCCGAACAGCCCCAGCATTTT. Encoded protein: CASTPEQPQHF.

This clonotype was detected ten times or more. CDR3 sequence: CASSSGTSSYNEQFF. The CDR3 DNA sequence: TGTGCCAGCAGCTCCGGGACTAGCTCCTACAATGAGCAGTTCTTC. The gene calls are TRBV7-2 and TRBJ2-1, with 8 positions matching TRBD2. Per germline, CDR1 SGHTA and CDR2 FQGNSA. Trimming removed 4 bases from V and 0 bases from J; junction bases left unmatched: 2. The CDR3 loop spans 15 amino acids.

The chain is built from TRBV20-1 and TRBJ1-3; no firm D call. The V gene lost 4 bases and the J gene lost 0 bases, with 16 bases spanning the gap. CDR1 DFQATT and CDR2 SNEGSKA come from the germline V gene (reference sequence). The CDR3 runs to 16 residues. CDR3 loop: CSANPLSPTSGNTIYF. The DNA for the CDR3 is TGCAGTGCTAACCCTCTAAGTCCCACCTCTGGAAACACCATATATTTT.

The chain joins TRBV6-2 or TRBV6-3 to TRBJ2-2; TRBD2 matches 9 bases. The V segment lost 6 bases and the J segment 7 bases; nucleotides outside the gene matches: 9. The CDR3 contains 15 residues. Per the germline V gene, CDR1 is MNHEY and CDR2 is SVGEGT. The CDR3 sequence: CASSILGTSIGELFF. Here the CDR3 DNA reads TGTGCCAGCAGCATCCTTGGGACTAGCATCGGGGAGCTGTTTTTT.

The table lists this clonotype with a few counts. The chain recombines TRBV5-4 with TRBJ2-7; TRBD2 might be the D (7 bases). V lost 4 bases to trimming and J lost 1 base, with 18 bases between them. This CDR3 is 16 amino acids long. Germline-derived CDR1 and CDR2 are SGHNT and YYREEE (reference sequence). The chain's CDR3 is CASSIGGGRQSYEQYF. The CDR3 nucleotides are TGTGCCAGCAGCATTGGGGGGGGGCGACAGTCCTACGAGCAGTACTTC.

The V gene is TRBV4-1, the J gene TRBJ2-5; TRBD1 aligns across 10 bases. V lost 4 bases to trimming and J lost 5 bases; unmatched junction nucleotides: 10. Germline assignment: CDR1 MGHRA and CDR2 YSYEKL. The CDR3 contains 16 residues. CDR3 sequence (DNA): TGCGCCAGCAGCCTACCGGGACAGGGGATGGGGGAGACCCAGTACTTC. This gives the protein CASSLPGQGMGETQYF.

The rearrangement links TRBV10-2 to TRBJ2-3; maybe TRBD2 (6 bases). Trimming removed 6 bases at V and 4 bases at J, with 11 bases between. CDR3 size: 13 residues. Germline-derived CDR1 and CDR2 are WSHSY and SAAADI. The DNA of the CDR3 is TGCGCCAGCAGCCCGGGAGACCCAGATACGCAGTATTTT. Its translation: CASSPGDPDTQYF.

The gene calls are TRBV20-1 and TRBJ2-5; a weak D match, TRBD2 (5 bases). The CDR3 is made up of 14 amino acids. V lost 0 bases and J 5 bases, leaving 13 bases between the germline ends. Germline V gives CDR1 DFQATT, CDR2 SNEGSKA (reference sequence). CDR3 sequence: CSARDISSWETQYF. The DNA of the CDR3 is TGCAGTGCTAGAGATATATCTAGCTGGGAGACCCAGTACTTC.

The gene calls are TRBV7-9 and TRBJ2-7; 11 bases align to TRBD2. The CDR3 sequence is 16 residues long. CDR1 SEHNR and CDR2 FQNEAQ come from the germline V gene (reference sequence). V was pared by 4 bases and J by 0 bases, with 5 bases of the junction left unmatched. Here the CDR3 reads CASSSLSGRVSYEQYV. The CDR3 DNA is TGTGCCAGCAGCTCTCTTAGCGGGAGGGTCTCCTACGAGCAGTACGTC.

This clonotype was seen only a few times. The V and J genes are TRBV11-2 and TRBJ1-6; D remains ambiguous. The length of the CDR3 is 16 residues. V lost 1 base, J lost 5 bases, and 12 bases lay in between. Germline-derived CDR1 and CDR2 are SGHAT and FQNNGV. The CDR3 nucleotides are TGTGCCAGCAGCTTAGGGGTCAGACCCGATAATTCACCCCTCCACTTT. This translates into CASSLGVRPDNSPLHF.

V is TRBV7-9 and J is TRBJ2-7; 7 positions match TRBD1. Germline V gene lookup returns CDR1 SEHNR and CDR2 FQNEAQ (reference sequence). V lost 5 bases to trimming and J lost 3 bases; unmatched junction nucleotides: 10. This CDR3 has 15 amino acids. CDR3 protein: CASSKPPGQHYEQYF. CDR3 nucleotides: TGTGCCAGCAGCAAACCACCGGGACAGCACTACGAGCAGTACTTC.

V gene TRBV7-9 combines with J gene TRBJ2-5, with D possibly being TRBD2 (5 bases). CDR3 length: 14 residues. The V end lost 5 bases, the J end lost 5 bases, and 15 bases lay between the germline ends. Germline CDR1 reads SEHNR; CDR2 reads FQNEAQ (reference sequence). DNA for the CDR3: TGTGCCAGCAGCCGACACGTAGCGAGGGAGACCCAGTACTTC. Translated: CASSRHVARETQYF.

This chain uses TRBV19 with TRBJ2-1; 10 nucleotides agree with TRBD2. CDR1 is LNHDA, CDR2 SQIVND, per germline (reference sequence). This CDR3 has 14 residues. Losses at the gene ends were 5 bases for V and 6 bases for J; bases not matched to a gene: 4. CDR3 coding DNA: TGTGCCAGTAGTTCAAGCGGGAGGGCCAATGAGCAGTTCTTC. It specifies CASSSSGRANEQFF.

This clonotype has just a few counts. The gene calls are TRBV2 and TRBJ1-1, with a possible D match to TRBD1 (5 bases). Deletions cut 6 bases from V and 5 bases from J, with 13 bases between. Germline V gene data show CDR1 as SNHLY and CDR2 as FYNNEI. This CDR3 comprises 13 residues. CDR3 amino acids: CASRAGSWTEAFF. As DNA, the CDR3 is TGTGCCAGCAGGGCAGGGTCTTGGACTGAAGCTTTCTTT.